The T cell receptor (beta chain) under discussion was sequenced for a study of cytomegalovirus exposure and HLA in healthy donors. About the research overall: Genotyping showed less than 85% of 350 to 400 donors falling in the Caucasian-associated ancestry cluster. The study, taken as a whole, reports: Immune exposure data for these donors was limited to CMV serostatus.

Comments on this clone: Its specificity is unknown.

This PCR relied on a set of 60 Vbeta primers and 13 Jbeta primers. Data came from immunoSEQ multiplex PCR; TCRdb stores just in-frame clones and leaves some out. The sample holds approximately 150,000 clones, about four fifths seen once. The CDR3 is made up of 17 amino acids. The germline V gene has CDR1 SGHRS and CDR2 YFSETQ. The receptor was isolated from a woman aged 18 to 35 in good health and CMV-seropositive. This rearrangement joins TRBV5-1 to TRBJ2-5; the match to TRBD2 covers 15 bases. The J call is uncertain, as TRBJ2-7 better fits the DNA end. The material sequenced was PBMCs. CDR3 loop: CASSSGLAGGPSYEQYF. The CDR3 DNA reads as TGCGCCAGCAGCTCGGGACTAGCGGGGGGACCCTCCTACGAGCAGTACTTC.